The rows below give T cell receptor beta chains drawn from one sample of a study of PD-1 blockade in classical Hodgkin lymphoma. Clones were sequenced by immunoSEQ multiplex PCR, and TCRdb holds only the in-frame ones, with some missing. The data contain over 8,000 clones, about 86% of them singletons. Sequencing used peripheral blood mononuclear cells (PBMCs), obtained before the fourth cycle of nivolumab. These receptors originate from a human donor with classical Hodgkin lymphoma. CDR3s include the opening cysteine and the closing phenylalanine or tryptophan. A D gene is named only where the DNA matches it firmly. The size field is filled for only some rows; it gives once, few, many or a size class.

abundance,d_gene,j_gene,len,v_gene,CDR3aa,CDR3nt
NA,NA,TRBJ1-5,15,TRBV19,CASSIVSDSNQPQHF,TGTGCCAGTAGTATAGTGAGTGATAGCAATCAGCCCCAGCATTTT
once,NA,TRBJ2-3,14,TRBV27,CASSLARGKNTQYF,TGTGCCAGCAGTTTGGCCAGGGGTAAGAATACGCAGTATTTT
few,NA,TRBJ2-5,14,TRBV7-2,CASSVTTGMETQYF,TGTGCCAGCAGCGTCACAACAGGGATGGAGACCCAGTACTTC
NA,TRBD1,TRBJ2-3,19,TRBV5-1,CASSSRPGTGGAGADTQYF,TGCGCCAGCAGCTCGCGTCCCGGGACAGGGGGCGCCGGCGCAGATACGCAGTATTTT
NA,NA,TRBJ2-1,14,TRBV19,CASSMAGFYNEQFF,TGTGCCAGTAGTATGGCAGGATTCTACAATGAGCAGTTCTTC
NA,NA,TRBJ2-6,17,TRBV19,CASTLQGGRSGANVLTF,TGTGCCAGTACCCTTCAGGGGGGACGCTCTGGGGCCAACGTCCTGACTTTC
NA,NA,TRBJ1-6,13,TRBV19,CASSEGRNSPLHF,TGTGCCAGTTCGGAAGGAAGAAATTCACCCCTCCACTTT
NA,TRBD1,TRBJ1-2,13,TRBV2,CASRRTGEGGYTF,TGTGCCAGCCGAAGGACAGGGGAGGGCGGCTACACCTTC
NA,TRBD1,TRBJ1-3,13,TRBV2,CASRTGSGNTIYF,TGTGCCAGCAGGACAGGGTCTGGAAACACCATATATTTT
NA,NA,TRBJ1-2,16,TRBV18,CASSYEGRPSNYGYTF,TGTGCCAGCTCCTACGAGGGCAGGCCATCTAACTATGGCTACACCTTC
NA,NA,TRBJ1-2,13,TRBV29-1,CSGGQSGGNGYTF,TGCAGCGGGGGTCAGTCCGGGGGTAATGGCTACACCTTC
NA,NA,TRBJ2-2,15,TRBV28,CASSLGQLNTGELFF,TGTGCCAGCAGTTTAGGGCAGCTGAACACCGGGGAGCTGTTTTTT
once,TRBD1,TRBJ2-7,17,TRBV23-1,CASSQRGGTGGDNGQYF,TGCGCCAGCAGTCAACGCGGCGGGACAGGGGGCGATAATGGGCAGTACTTC
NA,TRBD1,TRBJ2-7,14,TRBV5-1,CASSPRDRGHEQYF,TGCGCCAGCAGCCCCCGGGACAGGGGGCACGAGCAGTACTTC
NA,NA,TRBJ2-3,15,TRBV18,CASSPEQSSTDTQYF,TGTGCCAGCTCACCCGAACAGTCTAGCACAGATACGCAGTATTTT
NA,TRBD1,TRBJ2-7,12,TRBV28,CASTGTAYEQYF,TGTGCCAGCACCGGGACAGCCTACGAGCAGTACTTC
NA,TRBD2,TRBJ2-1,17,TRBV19,CASSIGTSGRGHNEQFF,TGTGCCAGTAGTATCGGGACTAGCGGAAGGGGCCACAATGAGCAGTTCTTC
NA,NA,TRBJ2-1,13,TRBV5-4,CASSRGNYNEQFF,TGTGCCAGCAGTCGGGGGAATTACAATGAGCAGTTCTTC
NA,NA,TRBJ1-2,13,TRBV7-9,CASSFGGYYGYTF,TGTGCCAGCAGCTTCGGGGGGTACTATGGCTACACCTTC
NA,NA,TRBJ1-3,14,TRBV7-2,CASSLIVSGNTIYF,TGTGCCAGCAGCTTGATAGTCTCTGGAAACACCATATATTTT
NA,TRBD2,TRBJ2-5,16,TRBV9,CASSWGLAGPQETQYF,TGTGCCAGCAGCTGGGGACTAGCGGGACCCCAAGAGACCCAGTACTTC
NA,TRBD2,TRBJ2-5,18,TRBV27,CASSPRHLAGDSQETQYF,TGTGCCAGCAGTCCCCGCCACCTAGCGGGGGATTCTCAAGAGACCCAGTACTTC
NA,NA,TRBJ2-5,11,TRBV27,CASSFRETQYF,TGTGCCAGCAGTTTTAGAGAGACCCAGTACTTC
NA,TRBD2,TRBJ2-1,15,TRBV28,CASSLYGTRHHEQFF,TGTGCCAGCAGTTTATACGGGACTAGACACCATGAGCAGTTCTTC
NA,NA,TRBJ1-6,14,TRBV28,CASSLDRYYSPLHF,TGTGCCAGCAGTTTAGACAGGTACTATTCACCCCTCCACTTT
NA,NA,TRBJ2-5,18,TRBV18,CASSPLLPGHTGGETQYF,TGTGCCAGCTCACCACTCCTACCGGGACACACCGGAGGAGAGACCCAGTACTTC
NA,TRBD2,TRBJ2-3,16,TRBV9,CASSGRGLASTDTQYF,TGTGCCAGCAGCGGTCGGGGACTAGCCTCCACAGATACGCAGTATTTT
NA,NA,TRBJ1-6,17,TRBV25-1,CASSEYRGTSGNSPLHF,TGTGCCAGCAGTGAATATCGCGGAACAAGTGGAAATTCACCCCTCCACTTT
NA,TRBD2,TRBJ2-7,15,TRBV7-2,CASSLSGGGRYEQYF,TGTGCCAGCAGCTTATCCGGGGGGGGCCGGTACGAGCAGTACTTC
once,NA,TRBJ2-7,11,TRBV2,CASNRGYEQYF,TGTGCCAGCAACCGCGGTTACGAGCAGTACTTC
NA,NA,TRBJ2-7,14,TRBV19,CASSNQGRTGEQYF,TGTGCCAGTAGCAACCAAGGACGGACGGGCGAGCAGTACTTC
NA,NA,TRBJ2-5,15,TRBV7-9,CASSRTLDSGETQYF,TGTGCCAGCAGCCGGACCCTTGACTCGGGAGAGACCCAGTACTTC
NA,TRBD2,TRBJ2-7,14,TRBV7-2,CASSRLAVPYEQYF,TGTGCCAGCAGCCGACTAGCGGTCCCCTACGAGCAGTACTTC
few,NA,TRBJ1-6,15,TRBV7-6,CASSLAQGFASPLHF,TGTGCCAGCAGCTTAGCGCAGGGGTTTGCTTCACCCCTCCACTTT
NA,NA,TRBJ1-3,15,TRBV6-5,CASSPTTGIGNTIYF,TGTGCCAGCAGTCCCACCACCGGGATTGGAAACACCATATATTTT
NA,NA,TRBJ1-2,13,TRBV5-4,CASSLVGSYGYTF,TGTGCCAGCAGCTTGGTGGGGAGCTATGGCTACACCTTC
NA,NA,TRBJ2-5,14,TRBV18,CASSATGPQETQYF,TGTGCCAGCTCAGCAACAGGGCCCCAAGAGACCCAGTACTTC
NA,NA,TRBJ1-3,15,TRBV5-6,CASSSNGPSGNTIYF,TGTGCCAGCAGCTCGAACGGTCCCTCTGGAAACACCATATATTTT
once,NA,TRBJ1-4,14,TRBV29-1,CSVVGGSFNEKLFF,TGCAGCGTTGTCGGGGGGAGTTTCAATGAAAAACTGTTTTTT
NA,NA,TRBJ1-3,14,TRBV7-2,CASSPTGVGNTIYF,TGTGCCAGCAGCCCGACGGGGGTTGGAAACACCATATATTTT
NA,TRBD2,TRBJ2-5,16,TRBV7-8,CASSSRTSGGKETQYF,TGTGCCAGCAGCTCAAGGACTAGCGGGGGAAAAGAGACCCAGTACTTC
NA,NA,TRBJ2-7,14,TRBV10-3,CAISDGGLGYEQYF,TGTGCCATCAGTGACGGAGGGTTAGGCTACGAGCAGTACTTC
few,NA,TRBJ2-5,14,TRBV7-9,CASSLFPGKETQYF,TGTGCCAGCAGCTTATTTCCGGGGAAAGAGACCCAGTACTTC
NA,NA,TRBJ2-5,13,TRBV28,CASTPPSEETQYF,TGTGCCAGCACCCCTCCCTCGGAGGAGACCCAGTACTTC
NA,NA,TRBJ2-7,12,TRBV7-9,CASSQDYREQYF,TGTGCCAGCAGCCAAGACTACCGCGAGCAGTACTTC
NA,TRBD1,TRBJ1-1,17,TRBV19,CASSPLGQGWLKTEAFF,TGTGCCAGTAGTCCTTTGGGACAGGGGTGGTTGAAGACTGAAGCTTTCTTT
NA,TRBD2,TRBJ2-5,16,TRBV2,CASSAGAGDVQETQYF,TGTGCCAGCAGTGCGGGAGCGGGGGACGTCCAAGAGACCCAGTACTTC
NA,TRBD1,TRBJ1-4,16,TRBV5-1,CASSSSGQGAEGKLFF,TGCGCCAGCAGCTCTTCGGGACAGGGGGCGGAGGGAAAACTGTTTTTT
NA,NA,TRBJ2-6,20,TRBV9,CASSVPPRQDLYSGANVLTF,TGTGCCAGCAGCGTACCCCCCAGACAGGATTTATACTCTGGGGCCAACGTCCTGACTTTC
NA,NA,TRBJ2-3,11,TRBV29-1,CSASNTDTQYF,TGCAGCGCTAGCAACACAGATACGCAGTATTTT
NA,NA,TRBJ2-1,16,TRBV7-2,CASSLVARALYNEQFF,TGTGCCAGCAGCTTAGTGGCCAGGGCCCTCTACAATGAGCAGTTCTTC
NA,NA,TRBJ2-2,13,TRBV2,CASSKDYTGELFF,TGTGCCAGCAGTAAAGATTACACCGGGGAGCTGTTTTTT
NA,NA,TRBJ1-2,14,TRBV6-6,CASSPAPGGKGYTF,TGTGCCAGCAGTCCGGCCCCCGGGGGGAAGGGCTACACCTTC
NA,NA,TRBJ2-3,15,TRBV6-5,CASSYFSGGMDTQYF,TGTGCCAGCAGTTACTTTAGCGGAGGTATGGATACGCAGTATTTT